The present T cell receptor beta chain was sequenced within a study of T cell repertoires in aging, cancer and after chemotherapy. Overall study context: Clear clonal overlap appeared across healthy donor samples taken over several months to years.

TCR beta rearrangements were amplified from peripheral blood genomic DNA. Germline V CDR1 and CDR2: SGHVS, FNYEAQ. This CDR3 has 14 amino acids. V shed 4 bases and J 10 bases; nucleotides not matched to a gene: 8. Overall study findings and caveats: In each cancer cohort, median generation probability increased across chemotherapy, suggesting thymic output rebounded.

On this clonotype: Its antigen is as yet unknown.

Rearranged V-D-J TRB sequences were amplified with a mixed TRB-A/B primer pool. MiXCR was run by TCRdb on the multiplex PCR reads, yielding one entry per CDR3 protein. The data contain 9,500 to 15,000 distinct CDR3 sequences, about 31% of them seen just once; the ten biggest clones take up roughly 9.1%. This chain joins TRBV7-6 and TRBJ2-5, with TRBD1 matching over 11 bases. The sequenced sample was blood. The receptor's source is a human donor in good health. The donor label of this sample is uncertain. The CDR3 protein is CASSWTGGTGVQYF. The CDR3 bases are TGTGCCAGCAGCTGGACAGGGGGCACGGGGGTCCAGTACTTC.